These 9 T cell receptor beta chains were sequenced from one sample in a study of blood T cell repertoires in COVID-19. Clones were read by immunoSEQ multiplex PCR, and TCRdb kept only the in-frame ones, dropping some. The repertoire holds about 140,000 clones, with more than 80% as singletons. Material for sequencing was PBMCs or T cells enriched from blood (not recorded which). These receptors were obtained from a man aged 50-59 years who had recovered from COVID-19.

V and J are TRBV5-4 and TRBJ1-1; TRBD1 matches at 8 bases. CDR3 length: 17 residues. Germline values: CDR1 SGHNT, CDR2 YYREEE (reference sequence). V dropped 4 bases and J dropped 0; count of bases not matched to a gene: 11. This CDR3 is CASSPGGSAPMNTEAFF. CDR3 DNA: TGTGCCAGCAGCCCAGGGGGCAGCGCCCCGATGAACACTGAAGCTTTCTTT.

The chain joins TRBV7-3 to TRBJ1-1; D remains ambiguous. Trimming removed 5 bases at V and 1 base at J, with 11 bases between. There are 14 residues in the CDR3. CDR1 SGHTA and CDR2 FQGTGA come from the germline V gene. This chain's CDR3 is CASSQRSGNTEAFF. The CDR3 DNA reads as TGTGCCAGCAGCCAAAGGTCGGGGAACACTGAAGCTTTCTTT.

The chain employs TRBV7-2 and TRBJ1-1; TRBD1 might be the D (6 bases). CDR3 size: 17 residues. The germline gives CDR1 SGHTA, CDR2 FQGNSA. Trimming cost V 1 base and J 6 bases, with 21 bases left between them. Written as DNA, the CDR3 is TGTGCCAGCAGCTTAGGCCCGCTCAGGGGAGATTTAGCTGAAGCTTTCTTT. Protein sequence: CASSLGPLRGDLAEAFF.

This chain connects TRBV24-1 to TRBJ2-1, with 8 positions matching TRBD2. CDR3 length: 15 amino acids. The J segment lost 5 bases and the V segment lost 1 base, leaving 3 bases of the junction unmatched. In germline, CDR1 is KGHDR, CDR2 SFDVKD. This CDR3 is CATSDFGGGHNEQFF. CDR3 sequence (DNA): TGTGCCACCAGTGATTTCGGGGGGGGCCACAATGAGCAGTTCTTC.

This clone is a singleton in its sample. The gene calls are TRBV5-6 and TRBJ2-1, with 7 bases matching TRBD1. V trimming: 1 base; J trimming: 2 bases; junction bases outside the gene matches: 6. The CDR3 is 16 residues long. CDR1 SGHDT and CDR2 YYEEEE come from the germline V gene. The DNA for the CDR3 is TGTGCCAGCAGCTTGTCCGGGACAGAACCCTACAATGAGCAGTTCTTC. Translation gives CASSLSGTEPYNEQFF. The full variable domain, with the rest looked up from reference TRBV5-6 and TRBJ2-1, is DAGVTQSPTHLIKTRGQQVTLRCSPKSGHDTVSWYQQALGQGPQFIFQYYEEEERQRGNFPDRFSGHQFPNYSSELNVNALLLGDSALYLCASSLSGTEPYNEQFFGPGTRLTVL.

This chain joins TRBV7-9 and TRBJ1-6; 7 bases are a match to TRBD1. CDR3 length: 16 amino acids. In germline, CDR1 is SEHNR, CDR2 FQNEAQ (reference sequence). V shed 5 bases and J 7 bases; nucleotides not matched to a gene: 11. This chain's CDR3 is CASSVNPGQPNSPLHF. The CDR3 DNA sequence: TGTGCCAGCAGCGTCAACCCGGGACAGCCCAATTCACCCCTCCACTTT.

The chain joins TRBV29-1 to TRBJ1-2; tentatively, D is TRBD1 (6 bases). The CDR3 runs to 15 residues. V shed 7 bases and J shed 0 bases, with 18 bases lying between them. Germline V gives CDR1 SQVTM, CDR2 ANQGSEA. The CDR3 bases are TGCAGCGCTACAACAAACAGGGCTCCTAACTATGGCTACACCTTC. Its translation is CSATTNRAPNYGYTF.

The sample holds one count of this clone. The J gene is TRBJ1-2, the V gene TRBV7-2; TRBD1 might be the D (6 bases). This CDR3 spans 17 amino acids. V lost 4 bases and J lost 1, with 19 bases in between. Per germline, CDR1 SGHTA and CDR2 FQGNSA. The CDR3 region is CASSSGSGGRFNYGYTF. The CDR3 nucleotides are TGTGCCAGCAGCTCAGGTTCGGGGGGCCGCTTTAACTATGGCTACACCTTC.

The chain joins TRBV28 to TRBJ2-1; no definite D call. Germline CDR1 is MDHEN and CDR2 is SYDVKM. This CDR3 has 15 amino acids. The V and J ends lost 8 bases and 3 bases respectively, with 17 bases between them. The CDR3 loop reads CASGDSRLIYNEQFF. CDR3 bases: TGTGCCAGCGGAGACTCTAGATTAATCTACAATGAGCAGTTCTTC.